This entry describes one T cell receptor (beta chain). Its antigen is not known. These data originate in a study of cytomegalovirus exposure and HLA in healthy donors. Points from the study as a whole: An observed cluster of highly shared sequence variants was recorded as a likely sequencing artifact.

PCR employed 60 Vbeta and 13 Jbeta primers. Sequencing was performed with immunoSEQ multiplex PCR; in TCRdb, only in-frame clones are kept and a portion is missing. The profile shows 110,000 to 150,000 clones, 80% of them singletons. Healthy individuals who donated bone marrow served as the donors. The V gene's germline CDR1 is MNHEY and CDR2 SVGAGI. The CDR3 length is 15 residues. The V and J ends lost 0 bases and 7 bases respectively, with 13 bases between them. The sequencing input was PBMCs. This TCR derives from a man in his forties or fifties in good health and CMV-seropositive. This chain connects TRBV6-5 to TRBJ1-5; D ambiguous. The CDR3 region is CASSYSTGLGQPQHF. Here the CDR3 DNA reads TGTGCCAGCAGTTACTCGACGGGGTTAGGGCAGCCCCAGCATTTT.